Below, 22 T cell receptor beta chains from the same sample are listed, as sequenced in a study of blood T cell repertoires in COVID-19. Libraries were prepared by immunoSEQ multiplex PCR; TCRdb keeps only in-frame clonotypes and omits some of them. Among 190,000 or so clones listed, about 84% were seen once. The specimen was PBMCs or T cells enriched from blood (not recorded which). These receptors all stem from a woman aged 25 to 39 who had recovered from COVID-19.

The chain is built from TRBV24-1 and TRBJ2-1, with a tentative D call TRBD2 (5 bases). The CDR3 spans 15 residues. V lost 5 bases and J lost 8, with 18 bases in between. Germline V CDR1 and CDR2: KGHDR, SFDVKD. This CDR3 is CATSGLGSGPDEQFF. The DNA for the CDR3 is TGTGCCACCAGTGGTTTAGGGAGTGGGCCCGATGAGCAGTTCTTC.

DNA of the CDR3: TGTGCCAGCAGCTCGACAGGGGGCTGGCAGCCCCAGCATTTT. It is translated as CASSSTGGWQPQHF. The rearrangement links TRBV7-2 to TRBJ1-5; 10 nucleotides line up with TRBD1. The junction had 4 bases not matched to a gene; V was cut back by 4 bases and J by 7 bases. This CDR3 is built from 14 residues. Germline-derived CDR1 and CDR2 are SGHTA and FQGNSA.

The chain recombines TRBV6-2 or TRBV6-3 with TRBJ1-4, with TRBD1 matching over 7 bases. The germline V gene has CDR1 MNHEY and CDR2 SVGEGT. CDR3 length equals 17 residues. Trimming at V came to 2 bases and at J to 7 bases, leaving 13 bases not matched to a gene. Written as DNA, the CDR3 is TGTGCCAGCAGTTACCGGAGGGATTCGACAGGGAGTGAAAAACTGTTTTTT. Its translation: CASSYRRDSTGSEKLFF.

This sequence joins TRBV28 and TRBJ2-7, with 10 bases matching TRBD1. Germline CDR1 MDHEN, CDR2 SYDVKM. This CDR3 region has 15 residues. V dropped 5 bases and J dropped 3; count of bases not matched to a gene: 7. CDR3 bases: TGTGCCAGCAGTCGGGGGGGACAGGGGAACTACGAGCAGTACTTC. It codes for CASSRGGQGNYEQYF. Filled out from reference TRBV28 and TRBJ2-7, the complete variable domain reads DVKVTQSSRYLVKRTGEKVFLECVQDMDHENMFWYRQDPGLGLRLIYFSYDVKMKEKGDIPEGYSVSREKKERFSLILESASTNQTSMYLCASSRGGQGNYEQYFGPGTRLTVT.

The chain has TRBV6-5 and TRBJ1-1; D unclear. Trimming took off 6 bases at V and 0 bases at J, with 11 bases between the two ends. Germline V gene sequence: CDR1 MNHEY, CDR2 SVGAGI. The CDR3 runs 14 residues. The CDR3 region is CASRAGSMNTEAFF. The CDR3 DNA reads TGTGCCAGCAGAGCCGGGAGTATGAACACTGAAGCTTTCTTT.

The chain combines TRBV6-5 with TRBJ2-7, with D perhaps matching TRBD1 (6 bases). Deletions cut 1 base from V and 2 bases from J, with 9 bases between. CDR1 is MNHEY and CDR2 is SVGAGI in the germline V gene. This CDR3 is 14 amino acids long. The CDR3 nucleotides are TGTGCCAGCAGTTACTACACAGGGACCTACGAGCAGTACTTC. It translates to CASSYYTGTYEQYF.

V is TRBV18 and J is TRBJ1-4, with D tentatively TRBD1 (5 bases). This CDR3 contains 15 residues. V was pared by 6 bases and J by 4 bases, with 15 bases between. Germline CDR1 and CDR2: KGHSH and LQKENI. CDR3 DNA: TGTGCCAGCTCGCCCGAACAGGTGTATAATGAAAAACTGTTTTTT. It codes for CASSPEQVYNEKLFF. Full variable domain (outside the CDR3, taken from reference TRBV18 and TRBJ1-4): NAGVMQNPRHLVRRRGQEARLRCSPMKGHSHVYWYRQLPEEGLKFMVYLQKENIIDESGMPKERFSAEFPKEGPSILRIQQVVRGDSAAYFCASSPEQVYNEKLFFGSGTQLSVL.

J is TRBJ2-7 and V is TRBV14; TRBD2 matches at 9 bases. Germline V lookup: CDR1 SGHDN, CDR2 FVKESK. The CDR3 is 13 residues long. Trimming cost V 4 bases and J 7 bases; bases outside gene matches: 5. The CDR3 is CASSLGLAREQYF. CDR3 DNA sequence: TGTGCCAGCAGCCTCGGACTAGCGCGGGAGCAGTACTTC. Filled out from reference TRBV14 and TRBJ2-7, the complete variable domain reads EAGVTQFPSHSVIEKGQTVTLRCDPISGHDNLYWYRRVMGKEIKFLLHFVKESKQDESGMPNNRFLAERTGGTYSTLKVQPAELEDSGVYFCASSLGLAREQYFGPGTRLTVT.

This chain joins TRBV18 and TRBJ1-5; the D gene is possibly TRBD1 (5 bases). Germline assignment: CDR1 KGHSH and CDR2 LQKENI. CDR3 length: 15 amino acids. V was clipped by 3 bases and J by 5 bases, with 14 bases between them. The CDR3 spells CASSPTGGNHQPQHF. The CDR3 nucleotides read TGTGCCAGCTCACCGACCGGGGGAAACCATCAGCCCCAGCATTTT. Full variable domain (missing parts from reference TRBV18 and TRBJ1-5): NAGVMQNPRHLVRRRGQEARLRCSPMKGHSHVYWYRQLPEEGLKFMVYLQKENIIDESGMPKERFSAEFPKEGPSILRIQQVVRGDSAAYFCASSPTGGNHQPQHFGDGTRLSIL.

The chain combines TRBV4-1 with TRBJ2-1; TRBD1 aligns across 9 bases. V lost 1 base, J lost 8 bases, and 9 bases stayed unmatched. Per germline, CDR1 MGHRA and CDR2 YSYEKL. The CDR3 has 16 residues. DNA for the CDR3: TGCGCCAGCAGCCAAGTAGGACAGGGGCGACAGCATGAGCAGTTCTTC. Translated, it gives CASSQVGQGRQHEQFF.

This clone was seen a single time. The rearrangement uses TRBV7-9 and TRBJ1-4; possibly TRBD1 for D (5 bases). The V gene lost 2 bases and the J gene lost 8 bases, with 12 bases spanning the gap. CDR1 is SEHNR and CDR2 is FQNEAQ in the germline V gene (reference sequence). This CDR3 spans 14 amino acids. CDR3 loop: CASSLQGRQEKLFF. CDR3 nucleotide sequence: TGTGCCAGCAGCTTACAGGGTCGTCAGGAAAAACTGTTTTTT. Full variable domain (outside the CDR3, taken from reference TRBV7-9 and TRBJ1-4): DTGVSQNPRHKITKRGQNVTFRCDPISEHNRLYWYRQTLGQGPEFLTYFQNEAQLEKSRLLSDRFSAERPKGSFSTLEIQRTEQGDSAMYLCASSLQGRQEKLFFGSGTQLSVL.

The J gene is TRBJ2-1, the V gene TRBV4-1; 11 bases line up with TRBD2. The CDR3 loop spans 17 amino acids. Unmatched junction bases numbered 8, after V lost 0 bases and J lost 7 bases. In germline, CDR1 is MGHRA, CDR2 YSYEKL. DNA for the CDR3: TGCGCCAGCAGCCAAGAGGGGACTAGCGGAGGGGGGAATGAGCAGTTCTTC. Translated, it gives CASSQEGTSGGGNEQFF.

This clone was recorded only once. The chain couples TRBV15 to TRBJ2-7; 8 bases fit TRBD1. The CDR3 length is 17 residues. V lost 0 bases and J lost 3; bases outside the gene matches: 10. Looked up from germline, CDR1 is LNHNV and CDR2 is YYDKDF (reference sequence). Here the CDR3 DNA reads TGTGCCACCAGCAGAGATCGGGACAGGCGAGGTCACTACGAGCAGTACTTC. Protein: CATSRDRDRRGHYEQYF.

This chain uses TRBV7-2 with TRBJ1-2; no reliable D call. The CDR3 runs to 12 residues. Trimming took off 4 bases at V and 8 bases at J, with 11 bases between the two ends. The V gene's germline CDR1 is SGHTA and CDR2 FQGNSA. The CDR3 DNA reads TGTGCCAGCAGCTCCAGCGGACGGGGCTACACCTTC. Protein product: CASSSSGRGYTF.

The rearrangement uses TRBV28 and TRBJ2-1; unclear D gene. CDR1 MDHEN and CDR2 SYDVKM come from the germline V gene. Between the trimmed V and J ends, which lost 3 bases and 1 base, there was a span of 7 bases. The CDR3 loop spans 14 amino acids. The CDR3 loop is CASSFSRSYNEQFF. In DNA, the CDR3 is TGTGCCAGCAGTTTCTCGAGATCCTACAATGAGCAGTTCTTC.

The rearrangement uses TRBV5-1 and TRBJ1-4, with TRBD1 as a possible D gene (5 bases). The CDR3 contains 13 residues. Germline lookup yields CDR1 SGHRS and CDR2 YFSETQ. The germline V and J ends were trimmed by 5 bases and 7 bases, with 12 bases remaining between them. The CDR3 here is CASRPQGGEKLFF. CDR3 nucleotides: TGCGCCAGCAGGCCCCAGGGAGGTGAAAAACTGTTTTTT.

The chain combines TRBV28 with TRBJ1-4; weak D call: TRBD1 (6 bases). Trimming took off 6 bases at V and 0 bases at J, with 11 bases between the two ends. CDR1 and CDR2 from the germline V gene are MDHEN and SYDVKM. This CDR3 is 15 amino acids long. The CDR3: CASRRDIATNEKLFF. The CDR3 DNA sequence: TGTGCCAGCAGGAGGGACATTGCAACTAATGAAAAACTGTTTTTT.

The V call is TRBV6-5, the J call TRBJ2-1; D ambiguous. The length of the CDR3 is 15 residues. The germline gives CDR1 MNHEY, CDR2 SVGAGI. The germline V and J ends were trimmed by 3 bases and 0 bases, with 9 bases remaining between them. The CDR3 loop reads CASSYDTSSYNEQFF. The DNA of the CDR3 is TGTGCCAGCAGTTATGATACCAGCTCCTACAATGAGCAGTTCTTC.

The chain recombines TRBV29-1 with TRBJ2-3; 7 bases line up with TRBD1. The CDR3 consists of 14 residues. Germline V gene data show CDR1 as SQVTM and CDR2 as ANQGSEA. Trimming cost V 4 bases and J 0 bases; bases outside gene matches: 4. The chain's CDR3 is CSVAPGQSTDTQYF. CDR3 bases: TGCAGCGTTGCACCGGGACAGAGCACAGATACGCAGTATTTT.

This chain uses TRBV28 with TRBJ2-2; 9 positions match TRBD1. Germline V gives CDR1 MDHEN, CDR2 SYDVKM. The length of the CDR3 is 16 residues. V shed 6 bases, J shed 4 bases, and the junction held 9 bases outside the gene matches. The CDR3 DNA reads TGTGCCAGCAGACCTGGGGACAGGGACATCACCGGGGAGCTGTTTTTT. Translation gives CASRPGDRDITGELFF. Full variable domain (outside the CDR3, taken from reference TRBV28 and TRBJ2-2): DVKVTQSSRYLVKRTGEKVFLECVQDMDHENMFWYRQDPGLGLRLIYFSYDVKMKEKGDIPEGYSVSREKKERFSLILESASTNQTSMYLCASRPGDRDITGELFFGEGSRLTVL.

This chain links TRBV11-2 with TRBJ1-1; TRBD1 aligns across 9 bases. This CDR3 region has 16 residues. Germline trimming cut 6 bases from V and 2 bases from J; bases unmatched to any gene: 10. Germline assignment: CDR1 SGHAT and CDR2 FQNNGV. For the CDR3, the DNA is TGTGCCAGCAGGAATCGTGGACAGGGGCGAAACACTGAAGCTTTCTTT. This gives the protein CASRNRGQGRNTEAFF.

V gene TRBV10-3 combines with J gene TRBJ2-5, with TRBD1 matching 7 bases. The CDR3 is made up of 16 amino acids. V trimming: 0 bases; J trimming: 4 bases; junction bases outside the gene matches: 8. Germline V gives CDR1 ENHRY, CDR2 SYGVKD. CDR3 residues: CAISESQDRELETQYF. CDR3 bases: TGTGCCATCAGTGAGTCTCAAGACAGGGAATTAGAGACCCAGTACTTC.